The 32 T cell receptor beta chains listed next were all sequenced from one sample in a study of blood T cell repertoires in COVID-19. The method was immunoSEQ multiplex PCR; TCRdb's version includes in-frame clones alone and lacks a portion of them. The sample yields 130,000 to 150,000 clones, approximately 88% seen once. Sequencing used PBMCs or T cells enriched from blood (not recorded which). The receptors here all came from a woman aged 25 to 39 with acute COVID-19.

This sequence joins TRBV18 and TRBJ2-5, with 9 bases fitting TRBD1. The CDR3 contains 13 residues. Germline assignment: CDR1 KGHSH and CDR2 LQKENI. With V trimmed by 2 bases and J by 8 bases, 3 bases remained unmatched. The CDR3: CASSPRDRVTQYF. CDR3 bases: TGTGCCAGCTCACCAAGGGACAGGGTAACCCAGTACTTC.

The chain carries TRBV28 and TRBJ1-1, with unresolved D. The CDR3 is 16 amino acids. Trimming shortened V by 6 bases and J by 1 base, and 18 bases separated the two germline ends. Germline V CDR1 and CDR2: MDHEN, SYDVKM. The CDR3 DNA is TGTGCCAGCAGCTACTACGGAGGGCAACAGAACACTGAAGCTTTCTTT. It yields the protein CASSYYGGQQNTEAFF. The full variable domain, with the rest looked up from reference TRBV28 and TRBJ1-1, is DVKVTQSSRYLVKRTGEKVFLECVQDMDHENMFWYRQDPGLGLRLIYFSYDVKMKEKGDIPEGYSVSREKKERFSLILESASTNQTSMYLCASSYYGGQQNTEAFFGQGTRLTVV.

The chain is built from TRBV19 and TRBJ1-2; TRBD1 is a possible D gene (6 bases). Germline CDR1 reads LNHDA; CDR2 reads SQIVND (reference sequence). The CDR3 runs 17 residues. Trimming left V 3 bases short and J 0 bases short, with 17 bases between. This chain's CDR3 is CASSMDITDSANYGYTF. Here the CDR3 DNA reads TGTGCCAGTAGTATGGATATTACGGACAGCGCTAACTATGGCTACACCTTC.

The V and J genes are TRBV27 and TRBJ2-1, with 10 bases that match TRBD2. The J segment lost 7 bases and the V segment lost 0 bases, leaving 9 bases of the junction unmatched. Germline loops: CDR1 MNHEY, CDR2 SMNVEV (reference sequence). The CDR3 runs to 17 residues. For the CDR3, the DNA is TGTGCCAGCAGTTTATCGATTCTAGCGGGAGTTCTAAATGAGCAGTTCTTC. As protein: CASSLSILAGVLNEQFF.

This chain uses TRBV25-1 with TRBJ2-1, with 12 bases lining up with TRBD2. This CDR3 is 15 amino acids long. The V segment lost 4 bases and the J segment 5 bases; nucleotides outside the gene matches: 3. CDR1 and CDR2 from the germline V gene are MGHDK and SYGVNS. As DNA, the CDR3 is TGTGCCAGCAGTGCGACTAGCGGGAGCGACAATGAGCAGTTCTTC. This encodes CASSATSGSDNEQFF.

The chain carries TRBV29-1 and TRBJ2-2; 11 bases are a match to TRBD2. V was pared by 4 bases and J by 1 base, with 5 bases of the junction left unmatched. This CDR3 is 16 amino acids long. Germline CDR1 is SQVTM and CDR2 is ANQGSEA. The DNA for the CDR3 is TGCAGCGTTGCGGGGCTAGCGGGAGGGAACACCGGGGAGCTGTTTTTT. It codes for CSVAGLAGGNTGELFF.

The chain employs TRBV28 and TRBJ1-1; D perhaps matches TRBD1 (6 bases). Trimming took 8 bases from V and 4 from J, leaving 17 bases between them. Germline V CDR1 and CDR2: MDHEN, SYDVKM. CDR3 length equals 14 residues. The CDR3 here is CASLAGAPSTEAFF. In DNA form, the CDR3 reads TGTGCCAGCTTGGCAGGGGCCCCCTCCACTGAAGCTTTCTTT.

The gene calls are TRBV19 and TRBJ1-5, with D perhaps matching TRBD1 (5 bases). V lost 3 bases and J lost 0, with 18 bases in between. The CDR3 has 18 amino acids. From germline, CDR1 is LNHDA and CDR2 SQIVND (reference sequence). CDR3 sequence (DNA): TGTGCCAGTAGTATTGGGCATTACTGGGGACTTAGCAATCAGCCCCAGCATTTT. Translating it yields CASSIGHYWGLSNQPQHF.

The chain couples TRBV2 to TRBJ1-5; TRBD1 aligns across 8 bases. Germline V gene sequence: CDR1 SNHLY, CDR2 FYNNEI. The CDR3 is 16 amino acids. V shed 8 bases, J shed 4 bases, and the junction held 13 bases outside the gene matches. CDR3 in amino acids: CASEPATGARNQPQHF. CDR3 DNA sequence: TGTGCCAGCGAACCGGCGACAGGGGCTAGAAATCAGCCCCAGCATTTT. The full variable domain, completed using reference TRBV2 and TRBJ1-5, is EPEVTQTPSHQVTQMGQEVILRCVPISNHLYFYWYRQILGQKVEFLVSFYNNEISEKSEIFDDQFSVERPDGSNFTLKIRSTKLEDSAMYFCASEPATGARNQPQHFGDGTRLSIL.

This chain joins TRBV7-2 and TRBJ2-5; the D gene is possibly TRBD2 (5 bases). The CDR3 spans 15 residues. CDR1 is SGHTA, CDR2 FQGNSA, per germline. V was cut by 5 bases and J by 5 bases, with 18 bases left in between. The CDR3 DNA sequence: TGTGCCAGCAGCACCACGCCACTAGTTTCCGAGACCCAGTACTTC. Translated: CASSTTPLVSETQYF.

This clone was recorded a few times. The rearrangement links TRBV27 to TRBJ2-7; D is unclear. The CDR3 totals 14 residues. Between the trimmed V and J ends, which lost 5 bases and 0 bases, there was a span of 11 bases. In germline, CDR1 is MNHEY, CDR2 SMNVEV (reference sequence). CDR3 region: CASSAQASSYEQYF. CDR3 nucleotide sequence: TGTGCCAGCAGTGCGCAGGCCAGCTCCTACGAGCAGTACTTC.

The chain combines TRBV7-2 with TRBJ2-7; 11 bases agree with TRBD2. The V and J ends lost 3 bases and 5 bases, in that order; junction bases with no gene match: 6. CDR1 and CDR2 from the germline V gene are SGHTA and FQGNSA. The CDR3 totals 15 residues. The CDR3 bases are TGTGCCAGCAGCTTGACTAGCGGGATCGGTCACGAGCAGTACTTC. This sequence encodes CASSLTSGIGHEQYF. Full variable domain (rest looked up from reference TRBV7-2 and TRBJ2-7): GAGVSQSPSNKVTEKGKDVELRCDPISGHTALYWYRQSLGQGLEFLIYFQGNSAPDKSGLPSDRFSAERTGGSVSTLTIQRTQQEDSAVYLCASSLTSGIGHEQYFGPGTRLTVT.

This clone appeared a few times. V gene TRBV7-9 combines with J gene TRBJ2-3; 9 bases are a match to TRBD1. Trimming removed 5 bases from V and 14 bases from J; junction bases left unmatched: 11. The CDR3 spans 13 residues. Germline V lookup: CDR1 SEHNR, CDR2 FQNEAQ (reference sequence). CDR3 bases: TGTGCCAGCAGCCGCGAACCGGGACAGGGTCCGTATTTT. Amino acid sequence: CASSREPGQGPYF.

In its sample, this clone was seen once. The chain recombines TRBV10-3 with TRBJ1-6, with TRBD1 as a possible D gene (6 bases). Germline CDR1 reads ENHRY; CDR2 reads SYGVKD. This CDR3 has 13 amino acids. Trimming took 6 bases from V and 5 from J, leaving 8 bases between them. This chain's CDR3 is CAIRKGDNSPLHF. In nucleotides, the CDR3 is TGTGCCATCAGGAAGGGGGATAATTCACCCCTCCACTTT.

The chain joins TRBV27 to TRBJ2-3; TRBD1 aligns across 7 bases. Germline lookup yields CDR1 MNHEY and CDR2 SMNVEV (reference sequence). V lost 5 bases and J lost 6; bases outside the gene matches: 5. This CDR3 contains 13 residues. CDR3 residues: CASSNRGWDTQYF. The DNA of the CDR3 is TGTGCCAGCAGTAACAGGGGTTGGGATACGCAGTATTTT.

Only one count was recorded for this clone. The chain's CDR3 is CASSSDRFGADTQYF. Written as DNA, the CDR3 is TGTGCCAGTAGTTCGGACAGGTTCGGGGCAGATACGCAGTATTTT. This chain uses TRBV19 with TRBJ2-3; 7 bases align to TRBD1. This CDR3 is 15 amino acids long. V gave up 5 bases and J gave up 4 bases; unmatched junction bases: 9. Looked up from germline, CDR1 is LNHDA and CDR2 is SQIVND (reference sequence).

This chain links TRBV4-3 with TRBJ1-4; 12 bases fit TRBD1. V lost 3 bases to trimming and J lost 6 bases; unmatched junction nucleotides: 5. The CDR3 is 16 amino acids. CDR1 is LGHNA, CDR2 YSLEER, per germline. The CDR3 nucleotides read TGCGCCAGCAGCCAGGGGACAGGGGGCGGTGATGAAAAACTGTTTTTT. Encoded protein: CASSQGTGGGDEKLFF.

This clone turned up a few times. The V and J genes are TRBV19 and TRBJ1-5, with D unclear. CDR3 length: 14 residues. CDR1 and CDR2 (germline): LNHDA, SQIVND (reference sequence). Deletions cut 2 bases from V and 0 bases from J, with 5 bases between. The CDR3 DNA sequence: TGTGCCAGTAGTATAACAGCTAGCAATCAGCCCCAGCATTTT. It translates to CASSITASNQPQHF. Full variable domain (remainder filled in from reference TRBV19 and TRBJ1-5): DGGITQSPKYLFRKEGQNVTLSCEQNLNHDAMYWYRQDPGQGLRLIYYSQIVNDFQKGDIAEGYSVSREKKESFPLTVTSAQKNPTAFYLCASSITASNQPQHFGDGTRLSIL.

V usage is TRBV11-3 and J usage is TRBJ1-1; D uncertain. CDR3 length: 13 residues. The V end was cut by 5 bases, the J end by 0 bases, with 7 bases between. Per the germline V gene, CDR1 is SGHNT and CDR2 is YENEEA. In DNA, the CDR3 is TGTGCCAGCAGCCCGAACATGAACACTGAAGCTTTCTTT. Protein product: CASSPNMNTEAFF.

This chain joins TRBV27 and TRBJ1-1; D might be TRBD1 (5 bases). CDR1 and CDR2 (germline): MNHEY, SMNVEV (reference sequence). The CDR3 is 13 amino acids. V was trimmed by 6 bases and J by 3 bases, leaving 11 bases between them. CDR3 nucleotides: TGTGCCAGCAGCCGGGGGTTTGACACTGAAGCTTTCTTT. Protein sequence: CASSRGFDTEAFF.

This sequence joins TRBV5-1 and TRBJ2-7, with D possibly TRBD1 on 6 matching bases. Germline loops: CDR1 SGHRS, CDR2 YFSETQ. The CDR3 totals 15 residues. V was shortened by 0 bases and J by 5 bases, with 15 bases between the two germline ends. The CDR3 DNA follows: TGCGCCAGCAGCTTGGCCGGACAGACTACAGACGAGCAGTACTTC. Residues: CASSLAGQTTDEQYF.

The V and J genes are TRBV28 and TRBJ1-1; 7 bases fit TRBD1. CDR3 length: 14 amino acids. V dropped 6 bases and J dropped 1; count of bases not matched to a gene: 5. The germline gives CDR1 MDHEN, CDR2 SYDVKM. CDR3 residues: CASRGTVRNTEAFF. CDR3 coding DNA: TGTGCCAGCAGGGGGACAGTAAGGAACACTGAAGCTTTCTTT.

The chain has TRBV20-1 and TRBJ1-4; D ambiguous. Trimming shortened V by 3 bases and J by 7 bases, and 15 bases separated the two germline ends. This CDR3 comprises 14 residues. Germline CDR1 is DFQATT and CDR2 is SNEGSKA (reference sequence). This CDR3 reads CSASPRGLGEKLFF. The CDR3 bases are TGCAGTGCTAGTCCTCGGGGTTTAGGTGAAAAACTGTTTTTT.

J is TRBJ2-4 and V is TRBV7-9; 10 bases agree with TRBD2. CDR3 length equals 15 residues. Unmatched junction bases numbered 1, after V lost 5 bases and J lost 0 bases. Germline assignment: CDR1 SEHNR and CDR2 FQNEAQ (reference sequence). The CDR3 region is CASSRLAGAKNIQYF. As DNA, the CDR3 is TGTGCCAGCAGCCGACTAGCGGGAGCCAAAAACATTCAGTACTTC.

CDR3 amino acids: CSATTGYGYTF. The CDR3 DNA reads as TGCAGTGCTACGACAGGGTATGGCTACACCTTC. The V gene is TRBV20-1, the J gene TRBJ1-2; 7 bases are shared with TRBD1. This CDR3 contains 11 residues. In germline, CDR1 is DFQATT, CDR2 SNEGSKA (reference sequence). Germline trimming cut 4 bases from V and 5 bases from J; bases unmatched to any gene: 1.

The CDR3 loop reads CATEPPGADTQYF. CDR3 in DNA: TGTGCCACCGAACCCCCCGGTGCAGATACGCAGTATTTT. The J gene is TRBJ2-3, the V gene TRBV24-1; no reliable D call. This CDR3 has 13 residues. V was cut by 9 bases and J by 4 bases, with 13 bases left in between. In germline, CDR1 is KGHDR, CDR2 SFDVKD.

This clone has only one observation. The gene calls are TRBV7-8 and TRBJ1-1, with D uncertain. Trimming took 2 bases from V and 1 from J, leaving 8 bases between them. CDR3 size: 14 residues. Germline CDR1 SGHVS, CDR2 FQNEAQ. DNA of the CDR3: TGTGCCAGCAGCTTATTTTTGGCGAACACTGAAGCTTTCTTT. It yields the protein CASSLFLANTEAFF.

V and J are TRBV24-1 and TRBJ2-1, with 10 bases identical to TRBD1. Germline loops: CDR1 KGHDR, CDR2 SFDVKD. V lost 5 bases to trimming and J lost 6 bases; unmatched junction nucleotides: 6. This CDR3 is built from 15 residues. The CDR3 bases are TGTGCCACCAGTGTGACCGGGACAGGGGTCAATGAGCAGTTCTTC. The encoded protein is CATSVTGTGVNEQFF.

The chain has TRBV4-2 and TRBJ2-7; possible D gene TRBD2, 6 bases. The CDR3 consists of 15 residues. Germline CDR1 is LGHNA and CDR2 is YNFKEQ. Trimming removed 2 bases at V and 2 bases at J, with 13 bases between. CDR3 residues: CASSQPLASTYEQYF. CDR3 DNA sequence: TGTGCCAGCAGCCAACCTCTAGCGTCAACCTACGAGCAGTACTTC.

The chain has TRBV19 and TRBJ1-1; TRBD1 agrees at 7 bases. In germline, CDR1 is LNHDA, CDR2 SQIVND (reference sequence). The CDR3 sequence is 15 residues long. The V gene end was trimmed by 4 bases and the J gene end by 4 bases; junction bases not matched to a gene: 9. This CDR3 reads CASSTLRDSFTEAFF. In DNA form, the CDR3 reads TGTGCCAGTAGTACCCTCCGGGACAGTTTCACTGAAGCTTTCTTT.

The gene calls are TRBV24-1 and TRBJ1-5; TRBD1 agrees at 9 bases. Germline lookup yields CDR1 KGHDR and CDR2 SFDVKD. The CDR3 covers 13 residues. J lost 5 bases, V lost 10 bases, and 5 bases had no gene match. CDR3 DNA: TGTGCCACGGGGACAGGGTCAGATCAGCCCCAGCATTTT. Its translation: CATGTGSDQPQHF.

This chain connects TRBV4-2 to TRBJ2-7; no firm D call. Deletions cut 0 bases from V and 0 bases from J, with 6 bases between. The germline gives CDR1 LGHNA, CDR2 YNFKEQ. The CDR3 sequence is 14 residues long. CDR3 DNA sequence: TGTGCCAGCAGCCAAGATCGACTCTCCTACGAGCAGTACTTC. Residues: CASSQDRLSYEQYF.